The rows below give T cell receptor beta chains drawn from one sample of a study of CD8+ T cells in alopecia areata. The table came from immunoSEQ multiplex PCR; TCRdb's copy has only in-frame clones and leaves some out. The sample contains 80,000 to 95,000 clones, around 47% of which appear only once. The specimen was CD8+ T cells sorted from blood, collected at week 24, from a patient treated with tofacitinib. Every receptor here comes from a human donor with alopecia areata. CDR3s include the opening cysteine and the closing phenylalanine or tryptophan. Fields, in order: J gene, clone size, V gene, CDR3 protein. Size is omitted from some rows. Given values are once, few, many or a class for expanded clones.

>TRBJ2-2|-|TRBV7-7
CASSSLRLDGGELFF
>TRBJ2-1|-|TRBV4-1
CASSQEGRLQFF
>TRBJ1-5|-|TRBV7-6
CASSSHLRETGNQPQHF
>TRBJ1-5|-|TRBV5-4
CASSETGVPQPQHF
>TRBJ2-1|-|TRBV29-1
CSVSGTYVHEQFF
>TRBJ1-4|-|TRBV11-2
CASNAKGSNEKLFF
>TRBJ2-5|-|TRBV30
CAWSVYGRETQYF
>TRBJ2-1|-|TRBV19
CASSVQGNEQFF
>TRBJ2-6|-|TRBV7-9
CASSPSLAPSGANVLTF
>TRBJ2-1|few|TRBV5-1
CASSLVYPTYNEQFF
>TRBJ2-1|-|TRBV30
CAWIAGRGYNEQFF
>TRBJ2-7|-|TRBV7-9
CASSLPGNEQYF
>TRBJ1-5|-|TRBV27
CASSLRGGNQPQHF
>TRBJ2-1|few|TRBV30
CAWAPGLAAYNEQFF
>TRBJ2-1|-|TRBV27
CASRGNEQFF
>TRBJ2-7|few|TRBV4-1
CASSQGTSGRSYEQYF
>TRBJ2-1|-|TRBV15
CATSRYLSGRAVFNEQFF
>TRBJ2-5|-|TRBV6-5
CASSYGASEGETQYF
>TRBJ2-3|-|TRBV30
CAWRSQVGTDTQYF
>TRBJ2-7|few|TRBV4-1
CASSAAGTAAYEQYF
>TRBJ2-7|few|TRBV25-1
CASNPSSYEQYF
>TRBJ2-5|few|TRBV11-2
CASSLGSALEETQYF
>TRBJ2-6|few|TRBV6-5
CASSSPRANVLTF
>TRBJ1-5|-|TRBV4-2
CASSPDRDQPQHF
>TRBJ2-6|-|TRBV7-2
CASSLGGGPSYGANVLTF
>TRBJ2-1|-|TRBV11-2
CASSLGTGSTYNEQFF
>TRBJ1-5|few|TRBV5-8
CASSLDDREAQPQHF